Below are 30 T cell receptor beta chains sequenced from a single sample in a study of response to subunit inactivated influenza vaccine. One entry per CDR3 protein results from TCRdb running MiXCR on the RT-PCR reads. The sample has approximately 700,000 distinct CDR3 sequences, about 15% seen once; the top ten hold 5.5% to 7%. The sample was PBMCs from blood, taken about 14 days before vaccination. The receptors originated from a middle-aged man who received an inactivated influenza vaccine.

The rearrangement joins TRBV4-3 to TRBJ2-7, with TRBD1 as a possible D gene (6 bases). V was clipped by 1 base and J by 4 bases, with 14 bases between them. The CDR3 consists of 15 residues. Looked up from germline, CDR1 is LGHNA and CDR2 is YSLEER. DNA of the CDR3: TGCGCCAGCAGCCAAGCAGGGGCCCACTTATACGAGCAGTACTTC. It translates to CASSQAGAHLYEQYF.

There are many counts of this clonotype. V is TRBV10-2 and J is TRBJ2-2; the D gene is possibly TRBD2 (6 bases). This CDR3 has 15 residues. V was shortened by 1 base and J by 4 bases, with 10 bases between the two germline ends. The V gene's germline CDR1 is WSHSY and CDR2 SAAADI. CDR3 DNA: TGCGCCAGCAGTGAGTTAGCGGCTCTCACCGGGGAGCTGTTTTTT. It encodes CASSELAALTGELFF.

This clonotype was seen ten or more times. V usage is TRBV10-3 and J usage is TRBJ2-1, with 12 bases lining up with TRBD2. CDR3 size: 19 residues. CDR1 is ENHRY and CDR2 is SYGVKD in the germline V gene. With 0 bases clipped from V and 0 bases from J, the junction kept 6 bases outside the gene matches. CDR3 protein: CAISESTSGRRSSYNEQFF. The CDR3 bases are TGTGCCATCAGTGAGTCTACTAGCGGGAGGCGCAGCTCCTACAATGAGCAGTTCTTC.

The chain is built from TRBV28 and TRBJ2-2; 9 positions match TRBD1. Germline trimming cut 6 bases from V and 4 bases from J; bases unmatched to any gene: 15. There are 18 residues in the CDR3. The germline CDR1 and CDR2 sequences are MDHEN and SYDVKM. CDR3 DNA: TGTGCCAGCAGCACTTACCTTCCCGGGACAGGGCGCACCGGGGAGCTGTTTTTT. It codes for CASSTYLPGTGRTGELFF.

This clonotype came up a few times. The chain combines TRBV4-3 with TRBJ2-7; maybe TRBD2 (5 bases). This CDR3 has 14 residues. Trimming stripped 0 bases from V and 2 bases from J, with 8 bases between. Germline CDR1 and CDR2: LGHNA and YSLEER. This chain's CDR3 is CASSQDEGTYEQYF. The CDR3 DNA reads TGCGCCAGCAGCCAAGATGAGGGAACCTACGAGCAGTACTTC.

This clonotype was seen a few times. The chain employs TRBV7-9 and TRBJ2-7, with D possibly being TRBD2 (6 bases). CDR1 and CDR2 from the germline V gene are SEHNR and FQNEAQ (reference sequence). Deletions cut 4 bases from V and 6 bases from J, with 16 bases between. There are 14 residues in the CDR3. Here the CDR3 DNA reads TGTGCCAGCAGCTCCAGTGGAGGGCAGAGCGAGCAGTACTTC. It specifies CASSSSGGQSEQYF.

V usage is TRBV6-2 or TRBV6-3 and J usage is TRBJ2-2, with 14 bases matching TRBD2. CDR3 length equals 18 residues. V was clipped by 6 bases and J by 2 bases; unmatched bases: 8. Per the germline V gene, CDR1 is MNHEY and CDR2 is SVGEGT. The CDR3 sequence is CASRHGTSGRVNTGELFF. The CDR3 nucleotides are TGTGCCAGCAGACACGGGACTAGCGGGAGAGTTAACACCGGGGAGCTGTTTTTT.

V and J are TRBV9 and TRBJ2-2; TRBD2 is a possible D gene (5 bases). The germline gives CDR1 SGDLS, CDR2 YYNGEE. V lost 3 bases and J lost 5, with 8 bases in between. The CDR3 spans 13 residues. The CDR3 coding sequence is TGTGCCAGCAGCGGGCGGGTAACCGGGGAGCTGTTTTTT. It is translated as CASSGRVTGELFF.

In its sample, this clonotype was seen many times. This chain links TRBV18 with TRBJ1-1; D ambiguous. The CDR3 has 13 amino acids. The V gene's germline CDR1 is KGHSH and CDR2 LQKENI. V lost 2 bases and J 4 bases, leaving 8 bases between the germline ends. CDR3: CASSPGSGTEAFF. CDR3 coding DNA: TGTGCCAGCTCACCAGGGTCTGGCACTGAAGCTTTCTTT.

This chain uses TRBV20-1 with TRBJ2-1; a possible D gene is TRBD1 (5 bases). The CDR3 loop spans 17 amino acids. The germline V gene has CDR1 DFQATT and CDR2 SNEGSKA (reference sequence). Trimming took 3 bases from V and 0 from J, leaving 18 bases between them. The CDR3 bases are TGCAGTGCTAGGGAAGGACACTACCGCAGCTCCTACAATGAGCAGTTCTTC. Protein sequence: CSAREGHYRSSYNEQFF.

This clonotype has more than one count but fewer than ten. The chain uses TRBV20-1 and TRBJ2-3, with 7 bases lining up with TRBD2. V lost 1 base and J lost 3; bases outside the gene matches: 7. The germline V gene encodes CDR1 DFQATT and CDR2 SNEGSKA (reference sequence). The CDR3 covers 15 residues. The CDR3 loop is CSARAAPGGTDTQYF. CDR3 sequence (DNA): TGCAGTGCTAGAGCCGCGCCGGGAGGAACAGATACGCAGTATTTT.

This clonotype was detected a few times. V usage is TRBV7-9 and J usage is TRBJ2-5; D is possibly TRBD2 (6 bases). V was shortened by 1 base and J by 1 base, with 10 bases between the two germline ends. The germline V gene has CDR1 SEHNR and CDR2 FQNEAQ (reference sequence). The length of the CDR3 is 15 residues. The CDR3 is CASSLVRGSQETQYF. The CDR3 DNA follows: TGTGCCAGCAGCTTAGTACGGGGGAGCCAAGAGACCCAGTACTTC. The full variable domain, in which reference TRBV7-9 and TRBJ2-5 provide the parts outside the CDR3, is DTGVSQNPRHKITKRGQNVTFRCDPISEHNRLYWYRQTLGQGPEFLTYFQNEAQLEKSRLLSDRFSAERPKGSFSTLEIQRTEQGDSAMYLCASSLVRGSQETQYFGPGTRLLVL.

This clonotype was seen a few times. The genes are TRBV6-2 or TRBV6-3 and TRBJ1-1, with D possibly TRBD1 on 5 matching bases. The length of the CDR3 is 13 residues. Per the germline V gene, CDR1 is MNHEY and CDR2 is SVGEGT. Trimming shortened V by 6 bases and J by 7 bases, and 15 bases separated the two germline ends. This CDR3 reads CASRLQGPFEAFF. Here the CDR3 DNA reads TGTGCCAGCAGGCTTCAGGGTCCGTTTGAAGCTTTCTTT.

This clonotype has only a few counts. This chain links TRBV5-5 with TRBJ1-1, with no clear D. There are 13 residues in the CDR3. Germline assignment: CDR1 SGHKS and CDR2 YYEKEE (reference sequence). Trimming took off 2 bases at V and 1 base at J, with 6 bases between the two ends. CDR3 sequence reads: CASSFVPNTEAFF. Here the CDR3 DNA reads TGTGCCAGCAGCTTCGTCCCGAACACTGAAGCTTTCTTT.

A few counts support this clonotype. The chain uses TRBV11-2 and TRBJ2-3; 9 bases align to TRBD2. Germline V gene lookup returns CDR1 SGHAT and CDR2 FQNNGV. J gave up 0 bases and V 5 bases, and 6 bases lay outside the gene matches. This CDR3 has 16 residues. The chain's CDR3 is CASSTGTSRSTDTQYF. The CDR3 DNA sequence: TGTGCCAGCAGCACCGGGACTAGCAGGAGCACAGATACGCAGTATTTT.

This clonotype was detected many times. DNA of the CDR3: TGTGCCAGCAGCCCGCTAGGCACGACGCAGTATTTT. Translated: CASSPLGTTQYF. The chain joins TRBV14 to TRBJ2-3; D is unclear. Looked up from germline, CDR1 is SGHDN and CDR2 is FVKESK. V lost 4 bases to trimming and J lost 9 bases, with 11 bases between them. The CDR3 runs to 12 residues.

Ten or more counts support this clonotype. CDR3 sequence reads: CSAYRGGSSNTEAFF. The CDR3 DNA reads TGCAGTGCTTACAGGGGAGGTTCGTCAAACACTGAAGCTTTCTTT. The V gene is TRBV20-1, the J gene TRBJ1-1, with 7 bases fitting TRBD1. Looked up from germline, CDR1 is DFQATT and CDR2 is SNEGSKA (reference sequence). The CDR3 runs to 15 residues. The ends lost 5 bases at V and 2 bases at J; junction bases unmatched: 11.

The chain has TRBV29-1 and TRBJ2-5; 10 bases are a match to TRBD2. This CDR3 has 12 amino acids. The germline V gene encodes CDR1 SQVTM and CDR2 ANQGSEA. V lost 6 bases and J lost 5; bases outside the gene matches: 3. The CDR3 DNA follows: TGCAGCGTAGCTAGCGGGAGTGAGACCCAGTACTTC. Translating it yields CSVASGSETQYF.

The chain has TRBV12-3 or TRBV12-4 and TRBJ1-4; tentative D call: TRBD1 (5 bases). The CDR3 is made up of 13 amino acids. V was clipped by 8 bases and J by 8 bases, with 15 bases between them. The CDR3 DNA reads TGTGCCAGCCGTGACAGAGTTTTAGAAAAACTGTTTTTT. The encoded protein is CASRDRVLEKLFF.

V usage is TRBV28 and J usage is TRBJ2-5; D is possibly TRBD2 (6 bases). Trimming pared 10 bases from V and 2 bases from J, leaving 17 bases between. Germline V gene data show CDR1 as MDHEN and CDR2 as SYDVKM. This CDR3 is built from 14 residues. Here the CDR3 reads CATRPRGWQETQYF. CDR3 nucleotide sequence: TGTGCCACCCGCCCCCGGGGGTGGCAAGAGACCCAGTACTTC.

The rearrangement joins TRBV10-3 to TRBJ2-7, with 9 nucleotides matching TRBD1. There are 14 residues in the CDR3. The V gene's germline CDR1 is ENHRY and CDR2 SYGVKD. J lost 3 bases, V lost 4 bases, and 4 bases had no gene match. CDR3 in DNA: TGTGCCATCAGTGGAGGGACAGGGTACTACGAGCAGTACTTC. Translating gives CAISGGTGYYEQYF.

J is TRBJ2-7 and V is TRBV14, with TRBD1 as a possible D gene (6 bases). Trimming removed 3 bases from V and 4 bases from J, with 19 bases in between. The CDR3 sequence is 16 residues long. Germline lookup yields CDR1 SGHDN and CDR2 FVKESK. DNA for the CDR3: TGTGCCAGCAGCCAGTTGGGGGCCCTAAGGCCTTACGAGCAGTACTTC. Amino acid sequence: CASSQLGALRPYEQYF.

CDR3 nucleotides: TGTGCCAGCACCAGCTTAGGCACAGGGTTTGGGGCAGATACGCAGTATTTT. Its protein is CASTSLGTGFGADTQYF. This chain uses TRBV12-3 or TRBV12-4 with TRBJ2-3, with a tentative D call TRBD1 (6 bases). V was pared by 7 bases and J by 4 bases, with 24 bases between. The CDR3 runs 17 residues.

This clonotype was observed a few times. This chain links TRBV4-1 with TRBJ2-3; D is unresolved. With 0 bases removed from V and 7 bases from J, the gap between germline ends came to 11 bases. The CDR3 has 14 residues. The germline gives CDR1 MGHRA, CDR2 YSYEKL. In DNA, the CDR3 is TGCGCCAGCAGCCAAGATAGTTATGGGAATACGCAGTATTTT. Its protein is CASSQDSYGNTQYF.

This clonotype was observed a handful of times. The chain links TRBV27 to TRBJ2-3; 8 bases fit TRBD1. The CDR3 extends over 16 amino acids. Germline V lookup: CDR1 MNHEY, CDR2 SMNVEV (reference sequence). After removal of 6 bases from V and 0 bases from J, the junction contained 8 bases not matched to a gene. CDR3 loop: CASRNSGQVSTDTQYF. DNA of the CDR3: TGTGCCAGCAGGAACTCGGGACAGGTCAGCACAGATACGCAGTATTTT.

The CDR3 sequence: CATSIEAIAKNIQYF. The CDR3 DNA reads as TGTGCCACCAGCATAGAAGCTATAGCCAAAAACATTCAGTACTTC. This chain joins TRBV15 and TRBJ2-4, with D unresolved. CDR3 length equals 15 residues. Between the trimmed V and J ends, which lost 4 bases and 0 bases, there was a span of 10 bases. Germline loops: CDR1 LNHNV, CDR2 YYDKDF (reference sequence).

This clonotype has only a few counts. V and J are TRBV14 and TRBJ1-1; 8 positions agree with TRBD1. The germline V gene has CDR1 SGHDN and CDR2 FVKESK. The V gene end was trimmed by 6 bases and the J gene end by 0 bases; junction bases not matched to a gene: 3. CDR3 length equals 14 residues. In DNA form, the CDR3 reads TGTGCCAGCAGGAAACAGGGGGTGAACACTGAAGCTTTCTTT. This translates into CASRKQGVNTEAFF.

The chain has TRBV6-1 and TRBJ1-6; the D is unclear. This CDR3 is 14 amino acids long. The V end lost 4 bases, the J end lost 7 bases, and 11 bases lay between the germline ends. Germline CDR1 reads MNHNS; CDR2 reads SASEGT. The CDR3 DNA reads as TGTGCCAGCAGTGGGACGGGGTGGAATTCACCCCTCCACTTT. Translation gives CASSGTGWNSPLHF.

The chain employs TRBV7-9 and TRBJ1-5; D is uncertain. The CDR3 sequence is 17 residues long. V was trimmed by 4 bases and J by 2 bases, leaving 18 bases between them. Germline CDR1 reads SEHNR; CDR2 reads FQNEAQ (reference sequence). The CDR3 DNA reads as TGTGCCAGCAGCTATGGCAGCCCGGCGATGGGCAATCAGCCCCAGCATTTT. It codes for CASSYGSPAMGNQPQHF.

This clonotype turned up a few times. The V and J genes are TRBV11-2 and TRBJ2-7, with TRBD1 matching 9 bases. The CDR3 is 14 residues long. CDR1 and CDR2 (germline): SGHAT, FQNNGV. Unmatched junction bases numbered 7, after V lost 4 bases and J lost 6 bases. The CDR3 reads CASSYGQGIGEQYF. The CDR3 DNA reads TGTGCCAGCAGCTACGGACAGGGGATAGGCGAGCAGTACTTC.